This TCR beta chain is drawn from a study of OX40 agonist ivuxolimab in advanced cancers. Findings of the study overall: No determination was made of the antigen specificity of the expanded peripheral T cells.

Germline V gene lookup returns CDR1 SGHDT and CDR2 YYEEEE. Trimming removed 2 bases from V and 3 bases from J, with 9 bases in between. There are 14 residues in the CDR3. If patients had autoimmune disease history or systemic immunosuppression, they were excluded. On this clone: Its antigen is not known.

TCRdb keeps only in-frame clones here, not all; method: immunoSEQ multiplex PCR. The table has 13,000 to 15,000 clones, 85% to 95% seen once; the top ten hold roughly 22%. The sequencing here drew on CD4+ or CD8+ T cells sorted from blood, taken in a trial of the OX40 agonist ivuxolimab. This sequence originates from an adult with an advanced solid tumor such as melanoma, head and neck, liver or kidney cancer. The chain joins TRBV5-6 to TRBJ2-1; the D gene is possibly TRBD2 (6 bases). In DNA, the CDR3 is TGTGCCAGCAGCTTTGAGGGAGGCTACAATGAGCAGTTCTTC. Translating gives CASSFEGGYNEQFF.